This T cell receptor (beta chain) was sequenced for a study of blood T cell repertoires in COVID-19. Produced via immunoSEQ multiplex PCR; TCRdb's table is partial and in-frame only. Here the sample spans about 280,000 clones, 70% to 90% being singletons. The ends were cut back, 3 bases at V and 5 bases at J, with 13 bases in the middle. CDR1 LNHDA and CDR2 SQIVND come from the germline V gene (reference sequence). The CDR3 consists of 14 residues. Source material: PBMCs or T cells enriched from blood (not recorded which). This chain uses TRBV19 with TRBJ1-2; D remains ambiguous. This sequence was found in a woman in her 40s who had recovered from COVID-19. CDR3 DNA sequence: TGTGCCAGTAGTATCTTTGGGCAGCTTTATGGCTACACCTTC. As protein: CASSIFGQLYGYTF.